The 31 T cell receptor beta chains presented below share a single source sample, sequenced in a study of cytomegalovirus exposure and HLA in healthy donors. The PCR ran on 60 Vbeta and 13 Jbeta primers. The table came from immunoSEQ multiplex PCR; TCRdb's copy has only in-frame clones and leaves some out. The repertoire holds tens of thousands of clones, with more than 65% as singletons. Specimen: PBMCs. All receptors come from a man between 65 and 85 years old in good health and CMV-seropositive.

The chain recombines TRBV7-2 with TRBJ2-7, with 7 bases identical to TRBD1. Per the germline V gene, CDR1 is SGHTA and CDR2 is FQGNSA. This CDR3 spans 14 amino acids. J was trimmed by 6 bases and V by 5 bases; bases with no gene match: 10. The CDR3 DNA reads TGTGCCAGCAGCCAACAGACAGGGTTCGGCGAGCAGTACTTC. As protein: CASSQQTGFGEQYF. Together with reference TRBV7-2 and TRBJ2-7, the CDR3 gives the full variable domain: GAGVSQSPSNKVTEKGKDVELRCDPISGHTALYWYRQSLGQGLEFLIYFQGNSAPDKSGLPSDRFSAERTGGSVSTLTIQRTQQEDSAVYLCASSQQTGFGEQYFGPGTRLTVT.

This rearrangement joins TRBV6-5 to TRBJ1-1; D gene uncertain. CDR1 is MNHEY and CDR2 is SVGAGI in the germline V gene. This CDR3 is 14 amino acids long. V shed 0 bases and J shed 4 bases, with 9 bases lying between them. The CDR3 spells CASSYSSGFTEAFF. The CDR3 nucleotides read TGTGCCAGCAGTTACTCGTCGGGGTTCACTGAAGCTTTCTTT.

The chain couples TRBV29-1 to TRBJ1-4; TRBD1 is a possible D gene (5 bases). CDR1 SQVTM and CDR2 ANQGSEA come from the germline V gene. The V end was cut by 7 bases, the J end by 7 bases, with 10 bases between. The CDR3 has 11 residues. Here the CDR3 reads CSAGGFEKLFF. The CDR3 DNA follows: TGCAGCGCCGGGGGGTTTGAAAAACTGTTTTTT.

The chain uses TRBV11-2 and TRBJ1-5; 7 bases map to TRBD1. V lost 1 base to trimming and J lost 0 bases; unmatched junction nucleotides: 3. The CDR3 is 16 residues long. Per the germline V gene, CDR1 is SGHAT and CDR2 is FQNNGV. CDR3 loop: CASSLGTGGSNQPQHF. The CDR3 DNA is TGTGCCAGCAGCTTAGGGACAGGCGGTAGCAATCAGCCCCAGCATTTT.

The gene calls are TRBV5-6 and TRBJ1-5; D unclear. The CDR3 loop spans 15 amino acids. Germline CDR1 SGHDT, CDR2 YYEEEE. The ends were cut back, 1 base at V and 2 bases at J, with 10 bases in the middle. CDR3 residues: CASSLFSGGNQPQHF. The DNA for the CDR3 is TGTGCCAGCAGCTTGTTCTCGGGAGGCAATCAGCCCCAGCATTTT.

The chain employs TRBV7-6 and TRBJ2-3; 8 positions agree with TRBD2. The V gene's germline CDR1 is SGHVS and CDR2 FNYEAQ. V dropped 0 bases and J dropped 2; count of bases not matched to a gene: 1. The CDR3 has 15 amino acids. This CDR3 is CASSLAGLDTDTQYF. The DNA for the CDR3 is TGTGCCAGCAGCTTAGCGGGACTAGACACAGATACGCAGTATTTT.

The J gene is TRBJ2-7, the V gene TRBV7-9; the match to TRBD1 covers 7 bases. With V trimmed by 5 bases and J by 4 bases, 5 bases remained unmatched. Germline CDR1 is SEHNR and CDR2 is FQNEAQ (reference sequence). CDR3 length: 13 amino acids. In DNA form, the CDR3 reads TGTGCCAGCAGCAAGACAGGGAAGTACGAGCAGTACTTC. Translated, it gives CASSKTGKYEQYF.

The rearrangement uses TRBV6-5 and TRBJ1-6, with TRBD1 identical over 11 bases. Trimming at V came to 2 bases and at J to 6 bases, leaving 3 bases not matched to a gene. The CDR3 is 16 amino acids. The germline V gene encodes CDR1 MNHEY and CDR2 SVGAGI. CDR3 DNA: TGTGCCAGCAGTTACCAGGGACAGGGGGTTAATTCACCCCTCCACTTT. Amino acid sequence: CASSYQGQGVNSPLHF.

CDR3 sequence: CASSLGGGNTIYF. In DNA form, the CDR3 reads TGTGCCAGCAGCTTAGGAGGGGGAAACACCATATATTTT. V and J are TRBV7-8 and TRBJ1-3; D remains ambiguous. This CDR3 region has 13 residues. V gave up 1 base and J gave up 4 bases, with 5 bases separating them. Germline V gene data show CDR1 as SGHVS and CDR2 as FQNEAQ.

The chain uses TRBV19 and TRBJ2-5; 7 nucleotides match TRBD1. This CDR3 has 14 amino acids. Germline V lookup: CDR1 LNHDA, CDR2 SQIVND (reference sequence). V shed 5 bases, J shed 5 bases, and the junction held 8 bases outside the gene matches. CDR3 region: CASSLRQGSETQYF. The CDR3 DNA follows: TGTGCCAGTAGTCTACGACAGGGATCGGAGACCCAGTACTTC.

A single count supports this clone. CDR3 in amino acids: CASSLAQSTDTQYF. The DNA of the CDR3 is TGCGCCAGCAGCTTGGCCCAAAGCACAGATACGCAGTATTTT. J is TRBJ2-3 and V is TRBV5-1; D gene ambiguous. Trimming took 0 bases from V and 0 from J, leaving 5 bases between them. CDR3 length equals 14 residues. Per the germline V gene, CDR1 is SGHRS and CDR2 is YFSETQ.

V is TRBV7-9 and J is TRBJ2-2, with 13 bases fitting TRBD2. CDR1 is SEHNR, CDR2 FQNEAQ, per germline (reference sequence). The CDR3 loop spans 17 amino acids. Losses at the gene ends were 4 bases for V and 4 bases for J; bases not matched to a gene: 6. The chain's CDR3 is CASSWTSGSVVTGELFF. In nucleotides, the CDR3 is TGTGCCAGCAGCTGGACTAGCGGGAGCGTTGTCACCGGGGAGCTGTTTTTT.

This sequence joins TRBV4-3 and TRBJ2-5; TRBD2 agrees at 7 bases. This CDR3 contains 15 residues. Germline CDR1 LGHNA, CDR2 YSLEER. Trimming cost V 0 bases and J 7 bases; bases outside gene matches: 8. The CDR3 nucleotides are TGCGCCAGCAGCCAAGATGTCGGACTAGTCGGGACCCAGTACTTC. It encodes CASSQDVGLVGTQYF.

The CDR3 DNA reads as TGTGCCAGCAGCTCCGGACAGGGCTGGACTGAAGCTTTCTTT. Its protein product is CASSSGQGWTEAFF. This chain links TRBV11-2 with TRBJ1-1; 8 bases are shared with TRBD1. The CDR3 totals 14 residues. The germline V gene encodes CDR1 SGHAT and CDR2 FQNNGV. With 4 bases clipped from V and 5 bases from J, the junction kept 6 bases outside the gene matches.

The chain carries TRBV5-4 and TRBJ2-5, with 14 positions matching TRBD2. This CDR3 spans 15 amino acids. Germline V CDR1 and CDR2: SGHNT, YYREEE (reference sequence). After removal of 4 bases from V and 5 bases from J, the junction contained 4 bases not matched to a gene. The CDR3 sequence: CASSLTSGGEETQYF. The CDR3 DNA follows: TGTGCCAGCAGCCTGACTAGCGGGGGGGAGGAGACCCAGTACTTC.

This clone was seen only a few times. The V gene is TRBV10-1, the J gene TRBJ1-4; the D gene is possibly TRBD1 (5 bases). Trimming took off 8 bases at V and 7 bases at J, with 11 bases between the two ends. This CDR3 is 12 amino acids long. CDR1 is WNHNN and CDR2 is SYGVQD in the germline V gene (reference sequence). The CDR3 sequence is CASGPRVEKLFF. CDR3 DNA sequence: TGCGCCAGCGGCCCCAGGGTTGAAAAACTGTTTTTT.

This clone was seen once. The V gene is TRBV10-1, the J gene TRBJ2-5; D ambiguous. V was pared by 4 bases and J by 5 bases, with 8 bases between. The CDR3 has 12 amino acids. Germline V lookup: CDR1 WNHNN, CDR2 SYGVQD (reference sequence). CDR3 sequence (DNA): TGCGCCAGCAGTGGGGCCTCGGAGACCCAGTACTTC. Amino acid sequence: CASSGASETQYF.

The chain links TRBV5-6 to TRBJ2-7; 9 nucleotides match TRBD1. Germline values: CDR1 SGHDT, CDR2 YYEEEE. The J segment lost 3 bases and the V segment lost 4 bases, leaving 5 bases of the junction unmatched. The length of the CDR3 is 14 residues. The CDR3 sequence is CASSVGQGGYEQYF. The CDR3 nucleotides read TGTGCCAGCAGCGTGGGACAGGGCGGCTACGAGCAGTACTTC.

The chain has TRBV5-1 and TRBJ1-1; no reliable D call. CDR1 and CDR2 from the germline V gene are SGHRS and YFSETQ. Trimming took 2 bases from V and 8 from J, leaving 10 bases between them. The CDR3 has 12 amino acids. The CDR3 region has the DNA TGCGCCAGCAGCTTAGGCCAGACAGAAGCTTTCTTT. As protein: CASSLGQTEAFF.

Worth noting for this clone: One end of the junction varies from germline; a read error may be responsible. The rearrangement joins TRBV4-2 to TRBJ2-5; 8 positions agree with TRBD2. This CDR3 has 19 residues. Germline CDR1 and CDR2: LGHNA and YNFKEQ. CDR3 DNA sequence: TGTGCCAGCAGCCAAGGGGCCGGGGGGGCGGGGGGTAACCAAGAGCCCCAGTACTTC. Translating gives CASSQGAGGAGGNQEPQYF.

The V gene is TRBV7-9, the J gene TRBJ2-1; D unclear. CDR3 size: 15 residues. Trimming removed 5 bases at V and 0 bases at J, with 11 bases between. CDR1 and CDR2 from the germline V gene are SEHNR and FQNEAQ (reference sequence). CDR3 DNA sequence: TGTGCCAGCAGCCCTCGTTTTAGCTCCTACAATGAGCAGTTCTTC. Protein: CASSPRFSSYNEQFF.

This clone turned up a few times. This chain joins TRBV29-1 and TRBJ2-5; D uncertain. The CDR3 consists of 13 residues. Trimming removed 0 bases from V and 3 bases from J, with 8 bases in between. In germline, CDR1 is SQVTM, CDR2 ANQGSEA. CDR3 sequence: CSVEDTPKETQYF. DNA of the CDR3: TGCAGCGTTGAAGATACGCCTAAAGAGACCCAGTACTTC.

The chain joins TRBV7-2 to TRBJ1-4; 7 bases are a match to TRBD1. Germline V CDR1 and CDR2: SGHTA, FQGNSA. The CDR3 runs 14 residues. V lost 5 bases and J lost 4; bases outside the gene matches: 4. The CDR3 DNA is TGTGCCAGCAGCAGGGGACAGTTTAATGAAAAACTGTTTTTT. It translates to CASSRGQFNEKLFF.

This clone occurred once. The chain employs TRBV10-3 and TRBJ1-2, with no clear D. V was trimmed by 7 bases and J by 4 bases, leaving 10 bases between them. CDR1 and CDR2 from the germline V gene are ENHRY and SYGVKD. This CDR3 comprises 12 residues. In DNA, the CDR3 is TGTGCCATCACCGACTTCAGCTATGGCTACACCTTC. As protein: CAITDFSYGYTF.

The genes are TRBV6-5 and TRBJ1-1; TRBD1 might be the D (5 bases). CDR3 size: 14 residues. V lost 4 bases and J lost 1, with 10 bases in between. Germline CDR1 and CDR2: MNHEY and SVGAGI. CDR3 loop: CASSWSGQNTEAFF. The CDR3 DNA follows: TGTGCCAGCAGTTGGTCAGGGCAGAACACTGAAGCTTTCTTT.

The chain recombines TRBV4-1 with TRBJ2-5; D is unclear. Deletions cut 3 bases from V and 1 base from J, with 9 bases between. This CDR3 has 14 amino acids. Germline V gene sequence: CDR1 MGHRA, CDR2 YSYEKL. This CDR3 reads CASSHPVRQETQYF. CDR3 in DNA: TGCGCCAGCAGCCACCCGGTGCGCCAAGAGACCCAGTACTTC.

This rearrangement joins TRBV25-1 to TRBJ2-2; TRBD1 agrees at 7 bases. CDR3 length: 14 residues. Germline CDR1 and CDR2: MGHDK and SYGVNS. Trimming at V came to 8 bases and at J to 7 bases, leaving 10 bases not matched to a gene. The CDR3 loop is CASPEGADGGELFF. The CDR3 DNA follows: TGTGCCAGCCCTGAGGGGGCAGATGGCGGGGAGCTGTTTTTT.

V and J are TRBV11-2 and TRBJ2-2; D is undetermined. The CDR3 sequence is 14 residues long. Trimming removed 3 bases from V and 2 bases from J, with 7 bases in between. Germline loops: CDR1 SGHAT, CDR2 FQNNGV. CDR3 coding DNA: TGTGCCAGCAGCTTTTTTTCAAACACCGGGGAGCTGTTTTTT. Residues: CASSFFSNTGELFF. The variable domain in full, with the rest retrieved from reference TRBV11-2 and TRBJ2-2, is EAGVAQSPRYKIIEKRQSVAFWCNPISGHATLYWYQQILGQGPKLLIQFQNNGVVDDSQLPKDRFSAERLKGVDSTLKIQPAKLEDSAVYLCASSFFSNTGELFFGEGSRLTVL.

The V and J genes are TRBV4-1 and TRBJ2-2, with 7 nucleotides matching TRBD1. The CDR3 has 16 amino acids. V shed 1 base and J 8 bases; nucleotides not matched to a gene: 10. From germline, CDR1 is MGHRA and CDR2 YSYEKL. The CDR3 is CASSQVRTGSSGELFF. CDR3 sequence (DNA): TGCGCCAGCAGCCAAGTCCGGACAGGTTCCTCGGGGGAGCTGTTTTTT.

The gene calls are TRBV10-1 and TRBJ2-2, with 8 bases that match TRBD2. The ends lost 8 bases at V and 1 base at J; junction bases unmatched: 6. Germline CDR1 reads WNHNN; CDR2 reads SYGVQD (reference sequence). There are 15 residues in the CDR3. Here the CDR3 DNA reads TGCGCCAGCCGGGAGGGCCCTCAGAACACCGGGGAGCTGTTTTTT. Its protein product is CASREGPQNTGELFF.

The rearrangement uses TRBV7-6 and TRBJ2-5; D perhaps matches TRBD1 (6 bases). CDR1 and CDR2 from the germline V gene are SGHVS and FNYEAQ. Trimming took 5 bases from V and 6 from J, leaving 13 bases between them. The CDR3 has 13 amino acids. The DNA for the CDR3 is TGTGCCAGCAGCCCTAGGGGGATACAGACCCAGTACTTC. Protein sequence: CASSPRGIQTQYF.